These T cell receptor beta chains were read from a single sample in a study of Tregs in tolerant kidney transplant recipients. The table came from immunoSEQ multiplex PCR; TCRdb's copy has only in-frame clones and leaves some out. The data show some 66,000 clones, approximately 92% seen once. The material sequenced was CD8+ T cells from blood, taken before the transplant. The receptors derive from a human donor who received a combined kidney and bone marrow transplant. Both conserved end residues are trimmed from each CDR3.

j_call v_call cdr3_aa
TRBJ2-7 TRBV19 ATRPGTSASYEQY
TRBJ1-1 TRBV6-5 ASTGLGTEAF
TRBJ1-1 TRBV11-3 ASNLPRTANTEAF
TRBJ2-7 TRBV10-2 ASSAGGLSYEQY
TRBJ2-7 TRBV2 ASSATSPSSYEQY
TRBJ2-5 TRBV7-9 ASSQQDRGRSRETQY
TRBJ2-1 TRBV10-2 ASSEGLAFYNEQF
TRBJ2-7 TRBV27 ASSFGGSDEQY
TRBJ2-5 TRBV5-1 ASSPTGGGWETQY
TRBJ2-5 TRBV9 ASSVGIVTSGQETQY
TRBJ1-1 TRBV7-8 ASSLGGEAF
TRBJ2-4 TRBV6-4 ASTKSSGGKNIQY
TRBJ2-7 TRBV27 ASRPGLENYEQY
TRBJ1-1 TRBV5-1 ASSLVTGAYTEAF
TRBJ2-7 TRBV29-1 SVVLSGPYEQY
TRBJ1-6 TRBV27 ASSLRSASPLH
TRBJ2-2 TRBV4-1 ASSQHTRAGSTGELF
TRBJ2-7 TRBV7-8 ASSPIPGGVLNEQY
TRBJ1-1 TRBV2 ASKQGAEAF
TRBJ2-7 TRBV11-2 ASSFGQGTYEQY
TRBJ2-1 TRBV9 ASSVEAGSNEQF
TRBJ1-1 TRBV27 ASSFQMNTEAF
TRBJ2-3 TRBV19 ASKTGGTQY
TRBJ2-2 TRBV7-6 ASSLGQTTGELF
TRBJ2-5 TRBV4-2 ASSQEWTSRETQY